The clone carrying this TCR beta chain was seen only a few times. As yet, its antigen is unknown. This record belongs to a study of early T cells in non-severe SARS-CoV-2 infection. General observations from the study: Matching results from VDJdb favored anti-spike CD8 responses, leaving private and CD4 specificities undetected.

The library protocol tagged individual cDNA molecules with unique molecular identifiers. TCRdb re-analysed the 5' RACE reads in MiXCR, keeping a single row per CDR3 protein. The repertoire holds over 80,000 distinct CDR3 sequences, with approximately 12% as singletons. Between the trimmed V and J ends, which lost 3 bases and 4 bases, there was a span of 7 bases. The CDR3 is 12 amino acids. In germline, CDR1 is DFQATT, CDR2 SNEGSKA (reference sequence). The sequenced sample was whole blood, obtained at baseline. The chain links TRBV20-1 to TRBJ2-1, with a tentative D call TRBD2 (5 bases). The TCR sequence derives from an adult who was a healthcare worker with PCR-confirmed SARS-CoV-2 infection or an uninfected control (not recorded which). CDR3 amino acids: CSARDSYNEQFF. For the CDR3, the DNA is TGCAGTGCTAGGGACTCATACAATGAGCAGTTCTTC.